This T cell receptor beta chain was found in a study of blood T cell repertoires in COVID-19. Across the whole study: Acute and convalescent COVID-19 specimens originated in the United States, Italy and Spain.

Germline V CDR1 and CDR2: MNHEY, SVGAGI. Trimming took 6 bases from V and 5 from J; bases not matched to a gene: 7. This CDR3 comprises 15 residues. Study processing details: Estimated nucleated cell counts came from reference gene primer amplification. Using immunoSEQ multiplex PCR, the repertoire was profiled, and TCRdb retains in-frame clones only, with some absent. V and J calls and clone size are copied from that table; D and trimming were computed from the DNA. The sample records around 300,000 clones, over 75% being singletons. The V and J genes are TRBV6-5 and TRBJ1-6, with 7 positions matching TRBD1. The source of this sequence is a man aged 18 to 29 with active or convalescent COVID-19. The source material was peripheral blood. This CDR3 reads CASSPGQADNSPLHF. The CDR3 coding sequence is TGTGCCAGCAGCCCCGGACAGGCCGATAATTCACCCCTCCACTTT.